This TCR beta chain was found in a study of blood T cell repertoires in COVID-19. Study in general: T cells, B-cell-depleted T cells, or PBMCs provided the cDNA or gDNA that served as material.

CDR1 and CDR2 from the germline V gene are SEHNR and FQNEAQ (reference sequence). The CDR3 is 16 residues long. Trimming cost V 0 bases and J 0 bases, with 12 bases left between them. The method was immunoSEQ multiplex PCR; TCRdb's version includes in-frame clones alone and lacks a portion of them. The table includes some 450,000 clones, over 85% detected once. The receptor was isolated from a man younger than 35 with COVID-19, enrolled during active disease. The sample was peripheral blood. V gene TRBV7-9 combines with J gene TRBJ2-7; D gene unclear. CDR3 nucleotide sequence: TGTGCCAGCAGCTTAGCGCGGAGTATGACCTCCTACGAGCAGTACTTC. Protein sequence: CASSLARSMTSYEQYF.